The 25 T cell receptor beta chains given below trace back to one sample, sequenced in a study of cytomegalovirus exposure and HLA in healthy donors. 13 Jbeta primers and 60 Vbeta primers were used for the PCR. Libraries were prepared by immunoSEQ multiplex PCR; TCRdb keeps only in-frame clonotypes and omits some of them. The sample spans approximately 120,000 clones; the ten largest clones claim around 2.9%. The sequencing sample was made of PBMCs. The receptors derive from a young man in good health and CMV-seronegative.

The chain couples TRBV5-1 to TRBJ2-5; 8 bases are a match to TRBD2. The CDR3 is made up of 15 amino acids. J was trimmed by 5 bases and V by 4 bases; bases with no gene match: 10. The germline V gene encodes CDR1 SGHRS and CDR2 YFSETQ. The CDR3 nucleotides read TGCGCCAGCAGCCCCGGCCCCACGGGGGGGGAGACCCAGTACTTC. Amino acid sequence: CASSPGPTGGETQYF.

This chain joins TRBV5-1 and TRBJ1-2; TRBD1 aligns across 7 bases. The CDR3 is 15 amino acids. J lost 2 bases, V lost 4 bases, and 8 bases had no gene match. Germline CDR1 and CDR2: SGHRS and YFSETQ. CDR3 residues: CASSAQLGQNYGYTF. The CDR3 bases are TGCGCCAGCAGCGCCCAGTTGGGACAGAACTATGGCTACACCTTC. The full variable domain, rest sourced from reference TRBV5-1 and TRBJ1-2, is KAGVTQTPRYLIKTRGQQVTLSCSPISGHRSVSWYQQTPGQGLQFLFEYFSETQRNKGNFPGRFSGRQFSNSRSEMNVSTLELGDSALYLCASSAQLGQNYGYTFGSGTRLTVV.

V usage is TRBV6-6 and J usage is TRBJ2-5; D is uncertain. The CDR3 covers 15 residues. The V gene lost 4 bases and the J gene lost 3 bases, with 15 bases spanning the gap. In germline, CDR1 is MNHNY, CDR2 SVGAGI (reference sequence). This CDR3 reads CASSLAGWSKETQYF. In nucleotides, the CDR3 is TGTGCCAGCAGTTTGGCCGGGTGGAGTAAAGAGACCCAGTACTTC.

CDR3 region: CASSKDKQGVGETQYF. In DNA, the CDR3 is TGTGCCAGCAGCAAAGATAAACAGGGGGTTGGGGAGACCCAGTACTTC. The chain recombines TRBV21-1 with TRBJ2-5; TRBD1 is taken as the D call from the table, unchecked against the DNA. TRBV21-1 is listed as a pseudogene. The CDR3 covers 16 residues.

V is TRBV28 and J is TRBJ2-2; D remains unclear. Germline lookup yields CDR1 MDHEN and CDR2 SYDVKM. V shed 1 base and J shed 2 bases, with 8 bases lying between them. This CDR3 is 15 amino acids long. The CDR3 bases are TGTGCCAGCAGTTTATCGGTGGTAAACACCGGGGAGCTGTTTTTT. Translation: CASSLSVVNTGELFF.

The chain combines TRBV30 with TRBJ2-1, with TRBD2 matching 11 bases. CDR3 length: 15 amino acids. V was clipped by 3 bases and J by 6 bases; unmatched bases: 7. Germline CDR1 and CDR2: GTSNPN and SVGIG (reference sequence). The CDR3 region has the DNA TGTGCCTGGAGCCCCACTAGCGGGGGTAGCAATGAGCAGTTCTTC. Translating gives CAWSPTSGGSNEQFF. The entire variable domain, with the rest obtained from reference TRBV30 and TRBJ2-1, is as follows: SQTIHQWPATLVQPVGSPLSLECTVEGTSNPNLYWYRQAAGRGLQLLFYSVGIGQISSEVPQNLSASRPQDRQFILSSKKLLLSDSGFYLCAWSPTSGGSNEQFFGPGTRLTVL.

V usage is TRBV4-3 and J usage is TRBJ2-3, with TRBD1 matching 9 bases. V was pared by 0 bases and J by 3 bases, with 7 bases of the junction left unmatched. This CDR3 is 17 amino acids long. Germline V lookup: CDR1 LGHNA, CDR2 YSLEER. CDR3: CASSQDVGDRETDTQYF. The CDR3 region has the DNA TGCGCCAGCAGCCAAGATGTAGGGGACAGGGAAACAGATACGCAGTATTTT.

V gene TRBV5-1 combines with J gene TRBJ2-1; a weak D match, TRBD1 (6 bases). There are 14 residues in the CDR3. CDR1 is SGHRS, CDR2 YFSETQ, per germline. V was shortened by 4 bases and J by 7 bases, with 15 bases between the two germline ends. The CDR3 bases are TGCGCCAGCAGCCTCGGGACACCACCAAATGAGCAGTTCTTC. It yields the protein CASSLGTPPNEQFF.

This sequence joins TRBV11-2 and TRBJ1-1; tentative D call: TRBD1 (6 bases). Trimming shortened V by 0 bases and J by 4 bases, and 12 bases separated the two germline ends. The CDR3 is made up of 15 amino acids. In germline, CDR1 is SGHAT, CDR2 FQNNGV. The CDR3 DNA follows: TGTGCCAGCAGCTTAGACCACAGGGTGAGCACTGAAGCTTTCTTT. Amino acid sequence: CASSLDHRVSTEAFF.

V and J are TRBV7-9 and TRBJ2-7; the D gene is possibly TRBD2 (6 bases). V was pared by 2 bases and J by 0 bases, with 23 bases between. The germline CDR1 and CDR2 sequences are SEHNR and FQNEAQ (reference sequence). The CDR3 runs 19 residues. The CDR3 region is CASSLRARVEAGISYEQYF. DNA of the CDR3: TGTGCCAGCAGCTTAAGAGCCCGGGTGGAGGCGGGAATCTCCTACGAGCAGTACTTC.

The J gene is TRBJ2-7, the V gene TRBV29-1, with D possibly TRBD1 on 6 matching bases. The CDR3 is 14 amino acids. The germline V gene has CDR1 SQVTM and CDR2 ANQGSEA. V dropped 2 bases and J dropped 1 base, with 12 bases sitting between them. CDR3 loop: CSVETGQPSYEQYF. The CDR3 nucleotides read TGCAGCGTTGAAACAGGACAGCCATCCTACGAGCAGTACTTC.

CDR3: CAISEPAGTTDTQYF. In DNA, the CDR3 is TGTGCCATCAGTGAGCCGGCAGGGACTACAGATACGCAGTATTTT. The V call is TRBV10-3, the J call TRBJ2-3, with a weak D call TRBD2 (6 bases). The CDR3 is made up of 15 amino acids. Germline V lookup: CDR1 ENHRY, CDR2 SYGVKD. V was trimmed by 2 bases and J by 3 bases, leaving 12 bases between them.

The V and J genes are TRBV2 and TRBJ2-7, with D uncertain. This CDR3 contains 13 residues. The germline gives CDR1 SNHLY, CDR2 FYNNEI. With 3 bases removed from V and 0 bases from J, the gap between germline ends came to 6 bases. This chain's CDR3 is CASSDGLSYEQYF. The CDR3, as DNA: TGTGCCAGCAGTGACGGTCTCTCCTACGAGCAGTACTTC.

This chain joins TRBV27 and TRBJ2-7; TRBD2 is a possible D gene (5 bases). The germline V gene encodes CDR1 MNHEY and CDR2 SMNVEV (reference sequence). The CDR3 sequence is 14 residues long. V gave up 2 bases and J gave up 4 bases, with 12 bases separating them. The CDR3 reads CASSLRGQLYEQYF. CDR3 nucleotide sequence: TGTGCCAGCAGTTTACGAGGGCAGCTATACGAGCAGTACTTC.

The rearrangement uses TRBV4-1 and TRBJ2-1; TRBD1 aligns across 7 bases. The CDR3 runs to 16 residues. V lost 5 bases, J lost 8 bases, and 15 bases stayed unmatched. The germline gives CDR1 MGHRA, CDR2 YSYEKL. The CDR3 DNA sequence: TGCGCCAGCAGCGTGCTAGGGGGCCTCCTGAACCATGAGCAGTTCTTC. This codes for CASSVLGGLLNHEQFF.

The chain joins TRBV29-1 to TRBJ2-1, with a possible D match to TRBD1 (6 bases). Trimming removed 4 bases from V and 0 bases from J, with 19 bases in between. There are 17 residues in the CDR3. Germline lookup yields CDR1 SQVTM and CDR2 ANQGSEA. DNA of the CDR3: TGCAGCGTTGTCGTCAGGGGATTCTCGAGCTCCTACAATGAGCAGTTCTTC. It yields the protein CSVVVRGFSSSYNEQFF.

The chain carries TRBV5-1 and TRBJ1-1; 8 bases map to TRBD1. V was pared by 4 bases and J by 1 base, with 6 bases of the junction left unmatched. This CDR3 region has 15 residues. Germline assignment: CDR1 SGHRS and CDR2 YFSETQ. CDR3 in DNA: TGCGCCAGCAGCGGGAAGACAGGGGCGAACACTGAAGCTTTCTTT. This encodes CASSGKTGANTEAFF.

J is TRBJ2-7 and V is TRBV15; no clear D. Germline V lookup: CDR1 LNHNV, CDR2 YYDKDF (reference sequence). V lost 3 bases and J lost 4, with 13 bases in between. The CDR3 has 14 residues. The CDR3 coding sequence is TGTGCCACCAGCAGGGCAGGCAACGCTTACGAGCAGTACTTC. It codes for CATSRAGNAYEQYF.

The rearrangement joins TRBV5-1 to TRBJ1-1; 11 bases are a match to TRBD1. With 0 bases clipped from V and 6 bases from J, the junction kept 4 bases outside the gene matches. The CDR3 runs 15 residues. Germline CDR1 reads SGHRS; CDR2 reads YFSETQ. The CDR3 loop reads CASSLVGDRGSEAFF. DNA for the CDR3: TGCGCCAGCAGCTTGGTAGGGGACAGGGGGTCTGAAGCTTTCTTT.

The chain combines TRBV5-1 with TRBJ2-2; D perhaps matches TRBD2 (5 bases). Germline CDR1 is SGHRS and CDR2 is YFSETQ. The V end was cut by 4 bases, the J end by 1 base, with 14 bases between. The CDR3 totals 16 residues. This CDR3 reads CASSPPASMNTGELFF. The CDR3 coding sequence is TGCGCCAGCAGCCCCCCGGCTAGCATGAACACCGGGGAGCTGTTTTTT.

V usage is TRBV5-1 and J usage is TRBJ2-7; weak D call: TRBD2 (6 bases). Trimming took off 4 bases at V and 6 bases at J, with 20 bases between the two ends. CDR1 and CDR2 (germline): SGHRS, YFSETQ. The CDR3 runs to 15 residues. CDR3 in DNA: TGCGCCAGCAGCCTACGTCCGGGACTTTCCGGCGAGCAGTACTTC. This sequence encodes CASSLRPGLSGEQYF.

The chain couples TRBV6-5 to TRBJ2-2, with TRBD1 identical over 7 bases. V lost 7 bases to trimming and J lost 3 bases; unmatched junction nucleotides: 5. The germline CDR1 and CDR2 sequences are MNHEY and SVGAGI. CDR3 length equals 14 residues. In nucleotides, the CDR3 is TGTGCCAGCAAAGGGGGACAGTACACCGGGGAGCTGTTTTTT. It yields the protein CASKGGQYTGELFF.

This chain uses TRBV4-3 with TRBJ1-1; D may be TRBD1 (6 bases). The ends were cut back, 4 bases at V and 4 bases at J, with 22 bases in the middle. Looked up from germline, CDR1 is LGHNA and CDR2 is YSLEER. The CDR3 has 17 residues. This CDR3 is CASSLQPAGVSGTEAFF. The CDR3 nucleotides are TGCGCCAGCAGCCTCCAACCTGCAGGGGTTTCGGGCACTGAAGCTTTCTTT.

CDR3 loop: CATSRDWDSSYEQYF. The CDR3 DNA reads as TGTGCCACCAGCAGAGATTGGGACTCCTCCTACGAGCAGTACTTC. This rearrangement joins TRBV15 to TRBJ2-7; possibly TRBD2 for D (6 bases). Per germline, CDR1 LNHNV and CDR2 YYDKDF (reference sequence). The CDR3 runs to 15 residues. The ends were cut back, 0 bases at V and 0 bases at J, with 9 bases in the middle.

The chain is built from TRBV13 and TRBJ2-2, with 9 bases identical to TRBD2. V was clipped by 4 bases and J by 7 bases; unmatched bases: 7. The CDR3 is made up of 15 amino acids. The germline V gene encodes CDR1 PRHDT and CDR2 FYEKMQ (reference sequence). The CDR3 bases are TGTGCCAGCAGCTCCCTGGGGACTAGCTACGGGGAGCTGTTTTTT. Protein: CASSSLGTSYGELFF.